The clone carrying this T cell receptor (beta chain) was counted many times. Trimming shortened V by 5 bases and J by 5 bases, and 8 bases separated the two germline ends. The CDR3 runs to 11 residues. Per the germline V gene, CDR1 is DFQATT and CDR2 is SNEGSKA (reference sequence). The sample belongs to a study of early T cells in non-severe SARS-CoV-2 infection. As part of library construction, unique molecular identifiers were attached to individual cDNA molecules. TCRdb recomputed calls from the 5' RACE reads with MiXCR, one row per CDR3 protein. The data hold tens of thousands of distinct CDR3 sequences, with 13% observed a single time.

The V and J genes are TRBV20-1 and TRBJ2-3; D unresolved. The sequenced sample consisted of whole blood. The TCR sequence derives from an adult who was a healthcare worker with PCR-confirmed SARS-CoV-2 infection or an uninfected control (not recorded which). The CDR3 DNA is TGCAGTGCTGGTAGTGGAGATACGCAGTATTTT. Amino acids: CSAGSGDTQYF.